This record concerns one T cell receptor (beta chain) sequence. The sample belongs to a study of OX40 agonist ivuxolimab in advanced cancers. Study at large: Patients achieving partial responses numbered three: one hepatocellular carcinoma case and two cutaneous melanoma cases.

This table comes from immunoSEQ multiplex PCR, and its TCRdb copy is limited to in-frame clones, with some not included. The sample holds tens of thousands of clones, approximately 82% seen once. The CDR3 is made up of 16 amino acids. The germline V gene encodes CDR1 SNHLY and CDR2 FYNNEI. V lost 7 bases to trimming and J lost 4 bases, with 19 bases between them. The receptor was derived from an adult with an advanced solid tumor such as melanoma, head and neck, liver or kidney cancer. The chain couples TRBV2 to TRBJ1-4, with TRBD1 as a possible D gene (5 bases). Sequenced material: CD4+ or CD8+ T cells sorted from blood, taken in a trial of the OX40 agonist ivuxolimab. CDR3 protein: CASMFRAAVYNEKLFF. The DNA of the CDR3 is TGTGCCAGCATGTTCAGGGCGGCAGTCTATAATGAAAAACTGTTTTTT.